The following is a T cell receptor (beta chain) sequence with its context. This sample is drawn from a study of blood T cell repertoires in COVID-19. Study details: COVID-19 samples collected from the United States, Italy and Spain covered acute and convalescent phases.

CDR1 is LNHDA, CDR2 SQIVND, per germline (reference sequence). Trimming cost V 5 bases and J 2 bases; bases outside gene matches: 9. The CDR3 totals 15 residues. TCRdb keeps only in-frame clones here, not all; method: immunoSEQ multiplex PCR. The data contain 470,000 or so clones, 87% of them singletons. The sample taken for sequencing was PBMCs or T cells enriched from blood (not recorded which). This chain links TRBV19 with TRBJ2-7; 7 nucleotides line up with TRBD2. The sequence came from a young woman with acute COVID-19. The CDR3 region has the DNA TGTGCCAGTAGTTCCGCACTAGCGCTAGCCTACGAGCAGTACTTC. Translation gives CASSSALALAYEQYF. Using reference TRBV19 and TRBJ2-7 for the parts outside the CDR3, the full variable domain is DGGITQSPKYLFRKEGQNVTLSCEQNLNHDAMYWYRQDPGQGLRLIYYSQIVNDFQKGDIAEGYSVSREKKESFPLTVTSAQKNPTAFYLCASSSALALAYEQYFGPGTRLTVT.